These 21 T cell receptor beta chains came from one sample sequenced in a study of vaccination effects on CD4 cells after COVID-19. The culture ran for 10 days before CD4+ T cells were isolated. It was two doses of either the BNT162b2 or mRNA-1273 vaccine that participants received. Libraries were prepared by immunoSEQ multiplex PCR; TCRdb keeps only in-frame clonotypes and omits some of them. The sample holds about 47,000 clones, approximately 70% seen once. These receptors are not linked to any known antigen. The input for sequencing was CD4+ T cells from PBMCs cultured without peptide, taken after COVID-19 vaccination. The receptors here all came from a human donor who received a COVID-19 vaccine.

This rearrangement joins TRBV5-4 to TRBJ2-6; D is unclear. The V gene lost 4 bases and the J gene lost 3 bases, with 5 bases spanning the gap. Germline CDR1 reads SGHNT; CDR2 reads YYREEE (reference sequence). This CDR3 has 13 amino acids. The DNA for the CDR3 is TGTGCCAGCAGCGGGAATGGGGCCAACGTCCTGACTTTC. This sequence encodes CASSGNGANVLTF. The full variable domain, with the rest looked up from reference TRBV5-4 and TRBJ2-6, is ETGVTQSPTHLIKTRGQQVTLRCSSQSGHNTVSWYQQALGQGPQFIFQYYREEENGRGNFPPRFSGLQFPNYSSELNVNALELDDSALYLCASSGNGANVLTFGAGSRLTVL.

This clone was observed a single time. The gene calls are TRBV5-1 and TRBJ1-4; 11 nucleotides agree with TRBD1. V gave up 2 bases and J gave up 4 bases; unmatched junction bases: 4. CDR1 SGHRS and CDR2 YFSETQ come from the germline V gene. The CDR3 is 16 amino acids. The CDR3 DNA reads TGCGCCAGCAGCTTCTTTGGGACAGGGGGTAATGAAAAACTGTTTTTT. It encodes CASSFFGTGGNEKLFF.

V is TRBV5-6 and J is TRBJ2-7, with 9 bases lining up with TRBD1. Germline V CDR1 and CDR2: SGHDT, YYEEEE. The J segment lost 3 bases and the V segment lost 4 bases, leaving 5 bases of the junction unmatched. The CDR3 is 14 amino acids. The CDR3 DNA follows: TGTGCCAGCAGCGCCGGGACAGGGAACTACGAGCAGTACTTC. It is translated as CASSAGTGNYEQYF.

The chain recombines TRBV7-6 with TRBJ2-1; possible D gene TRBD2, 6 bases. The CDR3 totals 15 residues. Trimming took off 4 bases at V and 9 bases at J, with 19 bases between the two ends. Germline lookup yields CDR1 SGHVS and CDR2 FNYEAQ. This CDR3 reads CASSYGGVGLGEQFF. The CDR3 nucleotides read TGTGCCAGCAGCTACGGGGGAGTGGGGCTCGGTGAGCAGTTCTTC. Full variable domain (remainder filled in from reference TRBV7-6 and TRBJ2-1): GAGVSQSPRYKVTKRGQDVALRCDPISGHVSLYWYRQALGQGPEFLTYFNYEAQQDKSGLPNDRFSAERPEGSISTLTIQRTEQRDSAMYRCASSYGGVGLGEQFFGPGTRLTVL.

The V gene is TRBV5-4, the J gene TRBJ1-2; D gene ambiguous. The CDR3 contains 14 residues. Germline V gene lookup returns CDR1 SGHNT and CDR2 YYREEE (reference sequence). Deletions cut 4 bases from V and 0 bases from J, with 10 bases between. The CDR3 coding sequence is TGTGCCAGCAGCACGGACGTAGCTAACTATGGCTACACCTTC. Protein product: CASSTDVANYGYTF.

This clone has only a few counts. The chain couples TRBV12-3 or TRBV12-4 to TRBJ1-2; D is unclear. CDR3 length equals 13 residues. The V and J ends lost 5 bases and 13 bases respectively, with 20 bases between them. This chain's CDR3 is CASSPDRPRFLTF. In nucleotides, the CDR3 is TGTGCCAGCAGTCCGGATCGACCCCGGTTCCTCACCTTC.

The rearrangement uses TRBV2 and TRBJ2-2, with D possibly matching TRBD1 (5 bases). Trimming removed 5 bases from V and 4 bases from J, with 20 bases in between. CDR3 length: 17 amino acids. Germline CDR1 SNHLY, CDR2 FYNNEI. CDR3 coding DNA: TGTGCCAGCAGTTCTCGTCCCCCCCAGGGTGGCACCGGGGAGCTGTTTTTT. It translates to CASSSRPPQGGTGELFF.

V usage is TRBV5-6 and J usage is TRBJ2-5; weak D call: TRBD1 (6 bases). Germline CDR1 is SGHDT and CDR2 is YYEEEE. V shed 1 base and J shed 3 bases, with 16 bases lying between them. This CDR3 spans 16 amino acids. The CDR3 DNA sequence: TGTGCCAGCAGCTTGATATTCAGGGGCCACGAAGAGACCCAGTACTTC. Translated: CASSLIFRGHEETQYF.

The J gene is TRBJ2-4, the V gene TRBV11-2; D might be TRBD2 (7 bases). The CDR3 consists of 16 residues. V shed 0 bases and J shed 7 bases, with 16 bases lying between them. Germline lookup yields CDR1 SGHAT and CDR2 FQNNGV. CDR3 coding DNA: TGTGCCAGCAGCTTAGATCAAGGGGGGGGTAGGAACATTCAGTACTTC. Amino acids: CASSLDQGGGRNIQYF.

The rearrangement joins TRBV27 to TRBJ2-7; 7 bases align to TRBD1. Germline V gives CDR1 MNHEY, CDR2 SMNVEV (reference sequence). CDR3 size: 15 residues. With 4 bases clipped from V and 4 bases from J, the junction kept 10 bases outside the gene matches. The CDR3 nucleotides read TGTGCCAGCAGTTCTGCCTCCCGACAGGGTTACGAGCAGTACTTC. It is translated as CASSSASRQGYEQYF.

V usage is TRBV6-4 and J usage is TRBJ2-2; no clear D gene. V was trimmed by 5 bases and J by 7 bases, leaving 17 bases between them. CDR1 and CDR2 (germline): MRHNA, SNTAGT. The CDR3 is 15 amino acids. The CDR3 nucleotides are TGTGCCAGCAGTTTGAATGCTGGAGTTGGCGGGGAGCTGTTTTTT. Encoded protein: CASSLNAGVGGELFF.

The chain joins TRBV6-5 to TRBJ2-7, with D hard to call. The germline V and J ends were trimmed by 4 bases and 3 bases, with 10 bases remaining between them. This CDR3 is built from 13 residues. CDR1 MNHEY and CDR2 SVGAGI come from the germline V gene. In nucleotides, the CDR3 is TGTGCCAGCAGTTCTGACCCCCTCTACGAGCAGTACTTC. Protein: CASSSDPLYEQYF.

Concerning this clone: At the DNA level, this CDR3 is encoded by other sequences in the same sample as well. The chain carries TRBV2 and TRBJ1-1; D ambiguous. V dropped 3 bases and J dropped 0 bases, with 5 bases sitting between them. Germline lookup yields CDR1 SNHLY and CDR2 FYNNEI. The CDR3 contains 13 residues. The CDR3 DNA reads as TGTGCCAGCAGTGAGGCCATGAACACTGAAGCTTTCTTT. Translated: CASSEAMNTEAFF. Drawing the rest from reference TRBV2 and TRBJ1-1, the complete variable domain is EPEVTQTPSHQVTQMGQEVILRCVPISNHLYFYWYRQILGQKVEFLVSFYNNEISEKSEIFDDQFSVERPDGSNFTLKIRSTKLEDSAMYFCASSEAMNTEAFFGQGTRLTVV.

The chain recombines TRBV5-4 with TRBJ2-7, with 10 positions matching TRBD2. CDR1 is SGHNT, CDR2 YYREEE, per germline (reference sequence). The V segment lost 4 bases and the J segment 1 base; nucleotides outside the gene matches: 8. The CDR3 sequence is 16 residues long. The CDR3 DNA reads TGTGCCAGCAGCCTAGACTTTAGCGGGGGGTCCTACGAGCAGTACTTC. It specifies CASSLDFSGGSYEQYF.

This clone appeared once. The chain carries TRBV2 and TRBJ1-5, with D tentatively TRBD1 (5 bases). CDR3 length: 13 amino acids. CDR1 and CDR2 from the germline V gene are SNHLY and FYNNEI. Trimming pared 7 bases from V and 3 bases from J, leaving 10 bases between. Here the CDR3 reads CASMRTYNQPQHF. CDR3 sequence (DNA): TGTGCCAGCATGCGGACATACAATCAGCCCCAGCATTTT.

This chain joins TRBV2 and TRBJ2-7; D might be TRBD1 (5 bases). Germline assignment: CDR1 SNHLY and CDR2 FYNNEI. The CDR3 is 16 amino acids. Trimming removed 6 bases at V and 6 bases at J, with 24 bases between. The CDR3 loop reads CASRRLLMGPRPEQYF. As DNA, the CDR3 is TGTGCCAGCAGGAGATTGCTTATGGGGCCTCGGCCCGAGCAGTACTTC.

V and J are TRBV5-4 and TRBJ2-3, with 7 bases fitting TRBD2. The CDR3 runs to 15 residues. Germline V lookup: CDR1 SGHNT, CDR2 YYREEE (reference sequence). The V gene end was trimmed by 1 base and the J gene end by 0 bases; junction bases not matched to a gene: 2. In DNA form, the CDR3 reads TGTGCCAGCAGCTTGAAGCGGGGTAGCACAGATACGCAGTATTTT. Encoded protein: CASSLKRGSTDTQYF.

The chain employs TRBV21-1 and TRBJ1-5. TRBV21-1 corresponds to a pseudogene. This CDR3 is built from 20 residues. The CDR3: CASSGQIRGPTFYSNQPQHF. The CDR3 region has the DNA TGTGCCAGCAGCGGACAAATTCGGGGACCGACTTTTTATAGCAATCAGCCCCAGCATTTT.

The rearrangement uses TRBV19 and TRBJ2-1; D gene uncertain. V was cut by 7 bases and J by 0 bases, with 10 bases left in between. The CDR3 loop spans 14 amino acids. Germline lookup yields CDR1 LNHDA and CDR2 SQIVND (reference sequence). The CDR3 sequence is CASTMRDSYNEQFF. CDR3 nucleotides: TGTGCCAGTACGATGAGAGACTCCTACAATGAGCAGTTCTTC.

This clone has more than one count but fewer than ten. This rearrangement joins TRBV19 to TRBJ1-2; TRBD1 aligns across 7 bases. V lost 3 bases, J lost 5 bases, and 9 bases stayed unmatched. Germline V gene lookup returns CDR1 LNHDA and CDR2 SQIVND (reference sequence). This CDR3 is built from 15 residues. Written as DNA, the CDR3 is TGTGCCAGTAGTATTAGGGTAGGGGGCGTATATGGCTACACCTTC. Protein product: CASSIRVGGVYGYTF.

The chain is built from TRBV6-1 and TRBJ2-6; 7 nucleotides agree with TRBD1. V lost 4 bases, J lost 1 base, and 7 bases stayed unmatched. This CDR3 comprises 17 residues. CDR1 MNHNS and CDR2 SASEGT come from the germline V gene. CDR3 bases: TGTGCCAGCAGTGTCCGACAGGGTGCGTCTGGGGCCAACGTCCTGACTTTC. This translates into CASSVRQGASGANVLTF.